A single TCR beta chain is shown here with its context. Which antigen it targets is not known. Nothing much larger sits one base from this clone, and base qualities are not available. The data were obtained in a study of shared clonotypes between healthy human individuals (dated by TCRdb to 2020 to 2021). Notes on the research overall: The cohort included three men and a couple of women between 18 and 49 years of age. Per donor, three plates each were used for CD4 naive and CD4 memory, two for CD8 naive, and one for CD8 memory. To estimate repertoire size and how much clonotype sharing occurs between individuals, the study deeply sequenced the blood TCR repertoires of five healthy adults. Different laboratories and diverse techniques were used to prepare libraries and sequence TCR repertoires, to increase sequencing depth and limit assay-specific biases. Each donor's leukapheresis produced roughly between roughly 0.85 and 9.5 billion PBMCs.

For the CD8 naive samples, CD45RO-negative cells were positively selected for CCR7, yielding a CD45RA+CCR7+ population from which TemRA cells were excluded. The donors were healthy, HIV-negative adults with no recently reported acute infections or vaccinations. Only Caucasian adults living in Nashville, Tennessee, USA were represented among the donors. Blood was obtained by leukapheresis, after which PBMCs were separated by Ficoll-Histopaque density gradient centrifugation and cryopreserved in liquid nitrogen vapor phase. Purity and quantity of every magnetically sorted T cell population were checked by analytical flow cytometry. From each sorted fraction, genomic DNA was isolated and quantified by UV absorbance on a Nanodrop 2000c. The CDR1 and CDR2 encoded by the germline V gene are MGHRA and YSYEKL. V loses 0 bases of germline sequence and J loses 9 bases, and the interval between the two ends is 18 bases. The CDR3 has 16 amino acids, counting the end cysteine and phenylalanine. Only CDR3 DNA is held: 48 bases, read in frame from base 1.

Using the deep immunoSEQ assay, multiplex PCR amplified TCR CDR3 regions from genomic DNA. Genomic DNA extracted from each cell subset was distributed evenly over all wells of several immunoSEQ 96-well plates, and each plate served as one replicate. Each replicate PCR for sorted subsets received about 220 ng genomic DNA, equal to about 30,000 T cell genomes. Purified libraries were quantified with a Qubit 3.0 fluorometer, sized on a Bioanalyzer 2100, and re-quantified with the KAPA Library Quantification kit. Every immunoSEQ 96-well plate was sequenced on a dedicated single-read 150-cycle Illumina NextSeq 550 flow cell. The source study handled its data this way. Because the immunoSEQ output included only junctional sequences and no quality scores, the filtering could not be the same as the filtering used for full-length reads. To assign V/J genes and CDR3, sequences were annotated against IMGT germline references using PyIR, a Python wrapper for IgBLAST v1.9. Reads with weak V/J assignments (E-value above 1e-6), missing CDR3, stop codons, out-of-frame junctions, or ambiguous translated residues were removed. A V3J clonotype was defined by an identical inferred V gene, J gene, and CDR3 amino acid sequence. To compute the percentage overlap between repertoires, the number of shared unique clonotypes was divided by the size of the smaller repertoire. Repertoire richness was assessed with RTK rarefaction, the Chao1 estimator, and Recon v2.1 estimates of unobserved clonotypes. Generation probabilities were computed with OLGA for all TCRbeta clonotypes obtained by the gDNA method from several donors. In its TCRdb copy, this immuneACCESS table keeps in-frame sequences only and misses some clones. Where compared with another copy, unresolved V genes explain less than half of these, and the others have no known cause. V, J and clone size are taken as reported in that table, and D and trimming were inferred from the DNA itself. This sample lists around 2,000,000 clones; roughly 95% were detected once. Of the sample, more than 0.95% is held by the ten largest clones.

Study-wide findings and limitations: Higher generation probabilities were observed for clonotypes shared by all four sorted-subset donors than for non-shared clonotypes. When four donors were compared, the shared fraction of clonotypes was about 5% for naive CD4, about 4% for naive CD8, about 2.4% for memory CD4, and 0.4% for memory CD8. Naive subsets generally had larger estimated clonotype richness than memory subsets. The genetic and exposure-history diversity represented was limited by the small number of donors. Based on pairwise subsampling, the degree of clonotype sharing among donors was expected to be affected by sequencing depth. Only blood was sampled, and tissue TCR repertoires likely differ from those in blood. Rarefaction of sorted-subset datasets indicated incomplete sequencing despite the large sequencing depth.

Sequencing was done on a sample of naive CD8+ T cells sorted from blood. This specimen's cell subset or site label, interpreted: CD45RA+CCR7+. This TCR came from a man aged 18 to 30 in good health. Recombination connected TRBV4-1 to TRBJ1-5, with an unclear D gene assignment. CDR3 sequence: CASSQDFVRGLGPQHF. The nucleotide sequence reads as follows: TGCGCCAGCAGCCAAGATTTCGTCCGGGGATTGGGGCCCCAGCATTTT.